This T cell receptor beta chain was documented in a study of early T cells in non-severe SARS-CoV-2 infection. Across the whole study: Sequencing targeted bulk RNA from unsorted whole blood, leaving chains unpaired. Study-wide results and limits: Missing private and CD4 specificities, VDJdb matching favored anti-spike CD8 responses.

Individual cDNA molecules each received unique molecular identifiers attached to them. Each CDR3 protein is one row after TCRdb ran MiXCR on the 5' RACE reads. The sample holds around 52,000 distinct CDR3 sequences; over 9.5% are singletons and the top ten take 2.9%. This clonotype was seen a handful of times. Its target is not known. This CDR3 spans 14 amino acids. The V segment lost 6 bases and the J segment 4 bases; nucleotides outside the gene matches: 8. The chain recombines TRBV12-3 or TRBV12-4 with TRBJ2-5, with TRBD1 matching over 7 bases. The receptor comes from an adult who was a healthcare worker with PCR-confirmed SARS-CoV-2 infection or an uninfected control (not recorded which). The sequenced material came from whole blood. CDR3 in amino acids: CASSGTEHSETQYF. The CDR3 DNA follows: TGTGCCAGCAGCGGGACAGAACACTCAGAGACCCAGTACTTC.